The 13 T cell receptor beta chains listed next were all sequenced from one sample in a study of cytomegalovirus exposure and HLA in healthy donors. Amplification used 60 Vbeta primers and 13 Jbeta primers. Only in-frame clones appear in the TCRdb table, and some are missing; sequencing was by immunoSEQ multiplex PCR. The repertoire shows around 150,000 clones; the top ten hold about 1.2%. Source material: PBMCs. These receptors all stem from a woman aged 60-75 years in good health and CMV-seronegative.

The J gene is TRBJ1-2, the V gene TRBV27; 12 nucleotides line up with TRBD1. This CDR3 has 17 amino acids. Germline lookup yields CDR1 MNHEY and CDR2 SMNVEV (reference sequence). J was trimmed by 4 bases and V by 5 bases; bases with no gene match: 11. CDR3 sequence (DNA): TGTGCCAGCAGTCCCGGGGGACAGGGGGCATGGGGCTATGGCTACACCTTC. Translation gives CASSPGGQGAWGYGYTF.

A note on this clone: The identical CDR3 is also encoded by other nucleotide sequences in the sample. The V call is TRBV10-3, the J call TRBJ1-1; D is undetermined. Trimming took off 10 bases at V and 0 bases at J, with 18 bases between the two ends. The CDR3 is 15 residues long. The germline V gene has CDR1 ENHRY and CDR2 SYGVKD. The CDR3 DNA sequence: TGTGCCACGCGATTGCATCCAACTATGAACACTGAAGCTTTCTTT. This gives the protein CATRLHPTMNTEAFF.

The chain is built from TRBV18 and TRBJ1-1, with 8 bases matching TRBD1. Germline CDR1 reads KGHSH; CDR2 reads LQKENI. J gave up 4 bases and V 3 bases, and 1 base lay outside the gene matches. The CDR3 runs to 13 residues. The CDR3 loop reads CASSPDRVTEAFF. The CDR3 DNA reads TGTGCCAGCTCACCGGACAGGGTCACTGAAGCTTTCTTT.

This chain links TRBV6-5 with TRBJ1-2; D is ambiguous. V lost 4 bases and J 0 bases, leaving 15 bases between the germline ends. CDR3 length equals 16 residues. The germline CDR1 and CDR2 sequences are MNHEY and SVGAGI. CDR3 nucleotides: TGTGCCAGCAGTTCCCCTCGCCGGGGATCTAACTATGGCTACACCTTC. Translation gives CASSSPRRGSNYGYTF.

V and J are TRBV5-4 and TRBJ1-1; D gene ambiguous. V lost 0 bases and J 0 bases, leaving 9 bases between the germline ends. The CDR3 length is 15 residues. Germline V gene data show CDR1 as SGHNT and CDR2 as YYREEE (reference sequence). DNA of the CDR3: TGTGCCAGCAGCTTGGGGCGGATCATGAACACTGAAGCTTTCTTT. This sequence encodes CASSLGRIMNTEAFF.

The genes are TRBV4-3 and TRBJ2-5; TRBD2 matches at 7 bases. CDR1 LGHNA and CDR2 YSLEER come from the germline V gene. The CDR3 consists of 15 residues. Germline trimming cut 1 base from V and 2 bases from J; bases unmatched to any gene: 4. The CDR3 spells CASSQAGTTQETQYF. The CDR3 DNA follows: TGCGCCAGCAGCCAAGCGGGGACTACTCAAGAGACCCAGTACTTC.

This chain joins TRBV7-2 and TRBJ1-5, with D perhaps matching TRBD1 (6 bases). Trimming took 1 base from V and 8 from J, leaving 12 bases between them. The germline gives CDR1 SGHTA, CDR2 FQGNSA. CDR3 size: 14 residues. The CDR3 reads CASSLDQGLEPQHF. In DNA, the CDR3 is TGTGCCAGCAGCTTAGATCAGGGGTTGGAGCCCCAGCATTTT.

The chain carries TRBV19 and TRBJ2-2, with TRBD2 identical over 9 bases. J was trimmed by 5 bases and V by 5 bases; bases with no gene match: 6. Germline V lookup: CDR1 LNHDA, CDR2 SQIVND (reference sequence). The CDR3 is 15 amino acids. The CDR3 sequence is CASSPSLAGTGELFF. The CDR3 DNA sequence: TGTGCCAGTAGTCCCTCACTAGCGGGTACCGGGGAGCTGTTTTTT.

The V call is TRBV5-5, the J call TRBJ1-5; no clear D gene. Trimming removed 0 bases from V and 6 bases from J, with 13 bases in between. CDR3 length: 15 residues. CDR1 is SGHKS, CDR2 YYEKEE, per germline (reference sequence). The CDR3 bases are TGTGCCAGCAGCTTGGTAGCCGGTCCCGTTCAGCCCCAGCATTTT. This codes for CASSLVAGPVQPQHF.

The J gene is TRBJ1-1, the V gene TRBV19, with D maybe TRBD1 (5 bases). V lost 2 bases, J lost 2 bases, and 9 bases lay in between. The germline V gene encodes CDR1 LNHDA and CDR2 SQIVND (reference sequence). The CDR3 length is 14 residues. Here the CDR3 DNA reads TGTGCCAGTAGTATAAGGGGATCAAACACTGAAGCTTTCTTT. Translation: CASSIRGSNTEAFF.

The chain joins TRBV6-5 to TRBJ2-3; tentatively, D is TRBD1 (6 bases). The CDR3 has 16 residues. From germline, CDR1 is MNHEY and CDR2 SVGAGI. Trimming shortened V by 0 bases and J by 1 base, and 11 bases separated the two germline ends. CDR3 residues: CASSYSRRTGTDTQYF. The CDR3, as DNA: TGTGCCAGCAGTTACTCCCGCCGGACAGGCACAGATACGCAGTATTTT.

This sequence joins TRBV11-2 and TRBJ2-1; 10 bases match TRBD2. CDR3 length equals 15 residues. V was clipped by 3 bases and J by 7 bases; unmatched bases: 6. Per the germline V gene, CDR1 is SGHAT and CDR2 is FQNNGV. CDR3 nucleotide sequence: TGTGCCAGCAGCTTGCGAGCGGGAGGGCAGAATGAGCAGTTCTTC. Amino acids: CASSLRAGGQNEQFF.

The chain couples TRBV27 to TRBJ2-1; TRBD2 aligns across 8 bases. The V and J ends lost 6 bases and 4 bases, in that order; junction bases with no gene match: 14. The CDR3 is 17 residues long. The germline V gene encodes CDR1 MNHEY and CDR2 SMNVEV (reference sequence). The CDR3 coding sequence is TGTGCCAGCAGCCGCACTCCCTCTAGCGGGCCTTACAATGAGCAGTTCTTC. This translates into CASSRTPSSGPYNEQFF.